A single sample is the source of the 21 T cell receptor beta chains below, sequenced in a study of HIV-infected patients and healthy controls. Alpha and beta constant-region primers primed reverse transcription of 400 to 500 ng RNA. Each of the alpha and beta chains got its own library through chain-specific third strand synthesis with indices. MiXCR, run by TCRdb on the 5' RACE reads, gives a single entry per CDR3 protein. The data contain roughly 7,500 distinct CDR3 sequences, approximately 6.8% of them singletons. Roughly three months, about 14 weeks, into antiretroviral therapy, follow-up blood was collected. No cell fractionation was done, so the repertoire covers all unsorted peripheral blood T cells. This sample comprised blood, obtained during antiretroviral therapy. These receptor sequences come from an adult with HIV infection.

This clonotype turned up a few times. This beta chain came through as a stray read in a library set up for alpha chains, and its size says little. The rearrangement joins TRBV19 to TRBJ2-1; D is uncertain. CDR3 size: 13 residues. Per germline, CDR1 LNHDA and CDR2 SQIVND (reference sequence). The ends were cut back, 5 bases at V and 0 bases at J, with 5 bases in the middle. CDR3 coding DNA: TGTGCCAGTAGTGCAGACTCCTACAATGAGCAGTTCTTC. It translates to CASSADSYNEQFF.

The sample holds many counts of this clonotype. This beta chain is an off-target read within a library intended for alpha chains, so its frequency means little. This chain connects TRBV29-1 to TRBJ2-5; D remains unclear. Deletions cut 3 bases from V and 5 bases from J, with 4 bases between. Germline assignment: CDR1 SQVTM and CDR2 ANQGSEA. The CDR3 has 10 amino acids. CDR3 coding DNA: TGCAGCGTTGAGCTGGAGACCCAGTACTTC. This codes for CSVELETQYF.

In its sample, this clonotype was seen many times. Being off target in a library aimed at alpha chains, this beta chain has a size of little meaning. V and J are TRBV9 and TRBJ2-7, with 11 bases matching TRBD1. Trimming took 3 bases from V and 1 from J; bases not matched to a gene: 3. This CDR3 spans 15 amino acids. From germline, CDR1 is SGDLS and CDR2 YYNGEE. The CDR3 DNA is TGTGCCAGCAGCGCCGGGACAGGGGGGTCCTACGAGCAGTACTTC. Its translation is CASSAGTGGSYEQYF.

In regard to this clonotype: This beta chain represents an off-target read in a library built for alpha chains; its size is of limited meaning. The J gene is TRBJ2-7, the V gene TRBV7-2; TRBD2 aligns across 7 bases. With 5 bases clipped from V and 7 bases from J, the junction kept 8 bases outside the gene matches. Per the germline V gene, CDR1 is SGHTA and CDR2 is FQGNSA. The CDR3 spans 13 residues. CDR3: CASSLGLEREQYF. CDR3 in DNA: TGTGCCAGCAGCCTAGGACTAGAACGGGAGCAGTACTTC.

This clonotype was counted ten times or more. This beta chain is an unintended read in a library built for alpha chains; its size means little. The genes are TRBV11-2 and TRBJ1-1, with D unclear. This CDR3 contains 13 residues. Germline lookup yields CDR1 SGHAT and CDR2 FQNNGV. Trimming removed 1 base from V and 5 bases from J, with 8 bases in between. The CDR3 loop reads CASSLGLETEAFF. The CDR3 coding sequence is TGTGCCAGCAGCTTAGGGCTGGAGACTGAAGCTTTCTTT.

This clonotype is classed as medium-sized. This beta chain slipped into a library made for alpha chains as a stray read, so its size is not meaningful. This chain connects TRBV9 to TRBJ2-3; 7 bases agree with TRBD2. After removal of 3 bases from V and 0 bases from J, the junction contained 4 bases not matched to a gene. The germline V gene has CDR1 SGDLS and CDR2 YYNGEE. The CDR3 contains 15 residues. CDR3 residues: CASSAGTTSTDTQYF. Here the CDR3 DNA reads TGTGCCAGCAGCGCCGGGACTACCAGCACAGATACGCAGTATTTT.

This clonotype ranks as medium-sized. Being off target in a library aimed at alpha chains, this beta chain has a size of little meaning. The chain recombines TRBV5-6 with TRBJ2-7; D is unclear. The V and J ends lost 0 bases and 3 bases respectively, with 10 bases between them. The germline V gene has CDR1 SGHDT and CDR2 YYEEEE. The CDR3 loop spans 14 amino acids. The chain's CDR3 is CASSLAREIYEQYF. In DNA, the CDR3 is TGTGCCAGCAGCTTGGCCAGAGAGATCTACGAGCAGTACTTC.

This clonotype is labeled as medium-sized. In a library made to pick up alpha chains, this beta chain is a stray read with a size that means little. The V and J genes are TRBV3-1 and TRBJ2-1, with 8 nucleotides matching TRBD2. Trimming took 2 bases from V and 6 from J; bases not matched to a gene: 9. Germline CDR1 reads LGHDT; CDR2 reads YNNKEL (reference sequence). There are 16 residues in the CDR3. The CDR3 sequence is CASSQRGGWAGNEQFF. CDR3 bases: TGTGCCAGCAGCCAACGGGGGGGATGGGCCGGCAATGAGCAGTTCTTC.

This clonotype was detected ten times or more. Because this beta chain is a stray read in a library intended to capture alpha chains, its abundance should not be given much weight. The CDR3 DNA reads as TGTGCCAGCAGCACCCAGACAGTCGAGGAGATTAGCGGGAGACGGCCCTACGAGCAGTACTTC. Residues: CASSTQTVEEISGRRPYEQYF. The chain links TRBV11-2 to TRBJ2-7; 9 bases are shared with TRBD2. V lost 5 bases to trimming and J lost 2 bases; unmatched junction nucleotides: 25. Germline assignment: CDR1 SGHAT and CDR2 FQNNGV. This CDR3 comprises 21 residues.

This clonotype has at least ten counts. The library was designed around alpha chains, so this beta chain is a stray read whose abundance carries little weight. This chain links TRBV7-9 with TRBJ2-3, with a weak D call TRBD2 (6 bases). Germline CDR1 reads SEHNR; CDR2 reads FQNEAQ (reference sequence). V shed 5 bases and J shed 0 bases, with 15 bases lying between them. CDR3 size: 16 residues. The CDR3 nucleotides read TGTGCCAGCAGCATAGAGGGACTGGCTAGCACAGATACGCAGTATTTT. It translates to CASSIEGLASTDTQYF.

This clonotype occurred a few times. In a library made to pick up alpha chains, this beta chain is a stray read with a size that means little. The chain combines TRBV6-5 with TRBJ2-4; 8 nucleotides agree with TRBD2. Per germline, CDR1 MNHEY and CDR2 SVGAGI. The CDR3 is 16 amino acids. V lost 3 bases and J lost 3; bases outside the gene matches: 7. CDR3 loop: CASSYVRRGDKNIQYF. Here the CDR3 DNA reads TGTGCCAGCAGTTATGTTCGGCGGGGGGACAAAAACATTCAGTACTTC.

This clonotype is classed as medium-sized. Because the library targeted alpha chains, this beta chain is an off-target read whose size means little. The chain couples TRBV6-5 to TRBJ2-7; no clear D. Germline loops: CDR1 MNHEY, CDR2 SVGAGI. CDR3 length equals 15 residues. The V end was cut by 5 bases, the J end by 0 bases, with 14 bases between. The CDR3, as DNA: TGTGCCAGCAGTCTGGTAGACCGAAGCTCCTACGAGCAGTACTTC. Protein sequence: CASSLVDRSSYEQYF.

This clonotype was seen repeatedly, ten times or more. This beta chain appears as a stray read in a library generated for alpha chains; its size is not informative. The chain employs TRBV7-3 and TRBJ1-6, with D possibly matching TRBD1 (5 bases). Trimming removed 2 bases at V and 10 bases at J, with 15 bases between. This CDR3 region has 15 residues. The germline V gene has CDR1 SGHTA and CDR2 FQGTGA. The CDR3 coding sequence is TGTGCCAGCAGCTTAGTTGCAGGGCCGGGATCACCCCTCCACTTT. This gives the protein CASSLVAGPGSPLHF.

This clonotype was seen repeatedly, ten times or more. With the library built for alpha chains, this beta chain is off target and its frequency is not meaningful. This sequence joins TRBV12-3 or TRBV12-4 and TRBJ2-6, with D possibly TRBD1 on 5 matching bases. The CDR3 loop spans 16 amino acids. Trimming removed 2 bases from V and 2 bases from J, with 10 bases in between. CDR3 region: CASSLRRQPGANVLTF. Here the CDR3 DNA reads TGTGCCAGCAGTTTACGGAGACAGCCTGGGGCCAACGTCCTGACTTTC.

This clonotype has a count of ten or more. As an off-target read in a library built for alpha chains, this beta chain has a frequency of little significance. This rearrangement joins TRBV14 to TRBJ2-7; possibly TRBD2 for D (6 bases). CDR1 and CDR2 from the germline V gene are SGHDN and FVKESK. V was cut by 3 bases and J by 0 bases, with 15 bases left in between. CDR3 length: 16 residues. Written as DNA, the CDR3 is TGTGCCAGCAGCCAGGCGCCGGGACTGGTCTCCTACGAGCAGTACTTC. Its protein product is CASSQAPGLVSYEQYF. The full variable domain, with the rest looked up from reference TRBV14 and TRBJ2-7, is EAGVTQFPSHSVIEKGQTVTLRCDPISGHDNLYWYRRVMGKEIKFLLHFVKESKQDESGMPNNRFLAERTGGTYSTLKVQPAELEDSGVYFCASSQAPGLVSYEQYFGPGTRLTVT.

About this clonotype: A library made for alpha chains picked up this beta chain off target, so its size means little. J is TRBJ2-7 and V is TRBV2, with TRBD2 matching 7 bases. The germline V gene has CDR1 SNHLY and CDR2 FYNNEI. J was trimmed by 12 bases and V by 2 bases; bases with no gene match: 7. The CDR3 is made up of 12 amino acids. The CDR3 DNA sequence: TGTGCCAGCAGTGAATACGGGGGGATTCGGTACTTC. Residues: CASSEYGGIRYF. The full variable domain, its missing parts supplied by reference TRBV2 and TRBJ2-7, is EPEVTQTPSHQVTQMGQEVILRCVPISNHLYFYWYRQILGQKVEFLVSFYNNEISEKSEIFDDQFSVERPDGSNFTLKIRSTKLEDSAMYFCASSEYGGIRYFGPGTRLTVT.

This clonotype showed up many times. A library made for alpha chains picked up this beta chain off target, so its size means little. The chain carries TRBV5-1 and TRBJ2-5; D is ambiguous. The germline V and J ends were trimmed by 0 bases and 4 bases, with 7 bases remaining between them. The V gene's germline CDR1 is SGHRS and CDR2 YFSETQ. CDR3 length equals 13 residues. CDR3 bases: TGCGCCAGCAGCTTGGTTTTGGGAGAGACCCAGTACTTC. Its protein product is CASSLVLGETQYF.

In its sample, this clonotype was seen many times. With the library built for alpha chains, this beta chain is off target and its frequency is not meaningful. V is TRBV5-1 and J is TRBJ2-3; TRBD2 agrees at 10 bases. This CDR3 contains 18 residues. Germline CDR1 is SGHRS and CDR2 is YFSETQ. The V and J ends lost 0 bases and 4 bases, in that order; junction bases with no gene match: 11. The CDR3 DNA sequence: TGCGCCAGCAGCTTGGTTCTAGCGGGAGACATTGTATCAGATACGCAGTATTTT. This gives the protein CASSLVLAGDIVSDTQYF.

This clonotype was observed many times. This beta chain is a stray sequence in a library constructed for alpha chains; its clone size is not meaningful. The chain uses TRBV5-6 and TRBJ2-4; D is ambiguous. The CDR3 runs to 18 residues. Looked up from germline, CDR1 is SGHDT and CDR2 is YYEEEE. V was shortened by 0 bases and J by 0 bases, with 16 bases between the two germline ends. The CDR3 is CASSLAGRFLLAKNIQYF. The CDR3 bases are TGTGCCAGCAGCTTGGCTGGACGGTTCCTACTAGCCAAAAACATTCAGTACTTC.

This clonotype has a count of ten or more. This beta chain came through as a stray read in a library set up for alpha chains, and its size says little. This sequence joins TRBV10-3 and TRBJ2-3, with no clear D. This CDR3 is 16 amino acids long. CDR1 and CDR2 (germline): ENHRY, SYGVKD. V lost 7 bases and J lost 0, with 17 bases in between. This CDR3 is CAINRQDPSSTDTQYF. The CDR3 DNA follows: TGTGCCATCAACCGTCAGGACCCTTCTAGCACAGATACGCAGTATTTT.

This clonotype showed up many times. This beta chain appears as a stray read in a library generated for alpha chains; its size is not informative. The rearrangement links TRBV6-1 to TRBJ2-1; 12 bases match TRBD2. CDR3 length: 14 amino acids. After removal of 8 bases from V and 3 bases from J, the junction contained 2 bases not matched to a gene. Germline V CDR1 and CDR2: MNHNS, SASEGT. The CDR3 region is CASRTSGDYNEQFF. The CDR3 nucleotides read TGTGCCAGCCGGACTAGCGGGGACTACAATGAGCAGTTCTTC.